This T cell receptor beta chain was sequenced in a study of cytomegalovirus exposure and HLA in healthy donors. Turning to this clone: Its antigen is not identified.

Overall study findings and caveats: An analysis that came later showed most CMV-associated TCR beta chains appearing HLA-restricted. A further, later analysis showed that HLA-associated TCR beta chains (compared with equally common others) were more clonally expanded.

CDR3 length equals 14 residues. V shed 4 bases and J shed 2 bases, with 12 bases lying between them. Germline lookup yields CDR1 SGHRS and CDR2 YFSETQ. The primer mix had 60 Vbeta and 13 Jbeta primers. Generated by immunoSEQ multiplex PCR, the TCRdb table keeps only in-frame clones and is missing some. Altogether about 110,000 clones are present, more than 80% being singletons, with the ten largest covering about 5.9%. Every donor was a healthy person donating bone marrow. The sequenced material came from PBMCs. This TCR came from a man aged 18 to 29 in good health and CMV-seronegative. The chain links TRBV5-1 to TRBJ1-2, with D unclear. CDR3 in DNA: TGCGCCAGCAGCCAGACTGGCCTCAACTATGGCTACACCTTC. The encoded protein is CASSQTGLNYGYTF.